This TCR beta chain was captured by sequencing in a study of T cell responses to AZD1222 COVID-19 vaccine. About the study: Both about-4-week and about-12-week second-dose recipients were combined.

Study observations and caveats: Donors in the cohort were predominantly white British and more often female, and clonal diversity was possibly underestimated. Regions 160-218 and 743-854 held dominance among vaccine-associated CD4 TCRs, which spanned spike. Among AZD1222 vaccinees, only 5 to 7 were seropositive at baseline.

With 1 base removed from V and 0 bases from J, the gap between germline ends came to 12 bases. There are 17 residues in the CDR3. The germline V gene encodes CDR1 LGHDT and CDR2 YNNKEL (reference sequence). A word on this clone: Its antigen is unknown.

Generated by immunoSEQ multiplex PCR, the TCRdb table keeps only in-frame clones and is missing some. The profile covers around 100,000 clones, with over 90% appearing a single time and roughly 1.8% taken by the ten largest. The specimen was peripheral blood, collected on day 0 of AZD1222 vaccination. The sequence came from an adult in good health. V gene TRBV3-1 (or the pseudogene TRBV3-2) combines with J gene TRBJ2-2; D is unresolved. CDR3 coding DNA: TGTGCCAGCAGCCAAGGATTCGGAGCATCGAACACCGGGGAGCTGTTTTTT. Protein product: CASSQGFGASNTGELFF.